These 5 T cell receptor beta chains were all obtained from the same sample, sequenced in a study of OX40 agonist ivuxolimab in advanced cancers. Assay: immunoSEQ multiplex PCR; the TCRdb copy retains only in-frame clones and omits some. The sample lists 95,000 to 100,000 clones, roughly 83% occurring once. Sequences were derived from CD4+ or CD8+ T cells sorted from blood, sampled in a trial of the OX40 agonist ivuxolimab. All receptors come from an adult with an advanced solid tumor such as melanoma, head and neck, liver or kidney cancer.

The J gene is TRBJ2-1, the V gene TRBV5-1; 14 bases align to TRBD2. CDR1 is SGHRS and CDR2 is YFSETQ in the germline V gene. This CDR3 has 16 amino acids. V gave up 4 bases and J gave up 9 bases; unmatched junction bases: 9. CDR3 bases: TGCGCCAGCAGCGCAGACCGGGGACTAGCGGGAGTTGAGCAGTTCTTC. Translation: CASSADRGLAGVEQFF.

The chain carries TRBV28 and TRBJ2-7, with D unclear. Germline V CDR1 and CDR2: MDHEN, SYDVKM. The CDR3 runs to 13 residues. Trimming cost V 10 bases and J 2 bases, with 15 bases left between them. CDR3 sequence reads: CATRTLNTYEQYF. The CDR3 DNA reads as TGTGCCACCAGAACTTTAAATACCTACGAGCAGTACTTC.

The genes are TRBV5-6 and TRBJ2-1; 8 bases are shared with TRBD2. Germline V CDR1 and CDR2: SGHDT, YYEEEE. The CDR3 runs to 14 residues. V gave up 5 bases and J gave up 8 bases; unmatched junction bases: 9. The CDR3 reads CASRSGGRSDEQFF. Here the CDR3 DNA reads TGTGCCAGCAGATCGGGGGGGAGGAGTGATGAGCAGTTCTTC. The complete variable domain, with remaining parts taken from reference TRBV5-6 and TRBJ2-1, reads DAGVTQSPTHLIKTRGQQVTLRCSPKSGHDTVSWYQQALGQGPQFIFQYYEEEERQRGNFPDRFSGHQFPNYSSELNVNALLLGDSALYLCASRSGGRSDEQFFGPGTRLTVL.

The chain joins TRBV28 to TRBJ1-1, with TRBD1 matching 9 bases. Per the germline V gene, CDR1 is MDHEN and CDR2 is SYDVKM. V lost 6 bases and J lost 0; bases outside the gene matches: 11. This CDR3 region has 17 residues. The CDR3 bases are TGTGCCAGCAGGGCGGACAGGGGCCTTTCCATGAACACTGAAGCTTTCTTT. It yields the protein CASRADRGLSMNTEAFF.

This clone was observed once. The chain carries TRBV6-5 and TRBJ2-2; D is possibly TRBD2 (5 bases). V was clipped by 2 bases and J by 2 bases, with 9 bases between them. Per germline, CDR1 MNHEY and CDR2 SVGAGI. The CDR3 has 15 amino acids. CDR3 coding DNA: TGTGCCAGCAGTTACGGGAGTTACAACACCGGGGAGCTGTTTTTT. Amino acids: CASSYGSYNTGELFF.